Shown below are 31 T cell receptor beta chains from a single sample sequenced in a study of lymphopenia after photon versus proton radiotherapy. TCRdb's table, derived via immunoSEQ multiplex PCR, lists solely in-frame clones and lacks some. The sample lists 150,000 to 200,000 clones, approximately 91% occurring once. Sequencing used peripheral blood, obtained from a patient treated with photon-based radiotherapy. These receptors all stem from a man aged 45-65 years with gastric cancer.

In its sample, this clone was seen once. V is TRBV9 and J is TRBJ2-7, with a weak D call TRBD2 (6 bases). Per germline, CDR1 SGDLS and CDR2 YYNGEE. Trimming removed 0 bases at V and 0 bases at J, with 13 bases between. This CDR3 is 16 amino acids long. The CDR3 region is CASSVDAGPSSYEQYF. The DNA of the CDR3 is TGTGCCAGCAGCGTAGATGCGGGACCCAGCTCCTACGAGCAGTACTTC.

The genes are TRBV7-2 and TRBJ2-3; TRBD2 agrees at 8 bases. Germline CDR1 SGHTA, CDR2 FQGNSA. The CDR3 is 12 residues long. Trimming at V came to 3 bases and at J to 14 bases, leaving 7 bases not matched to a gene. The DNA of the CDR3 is TGTGCCAGCAGCTTCTGGGCGGGAGGAAGGTATTTT. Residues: CASSFWAGGRYF.

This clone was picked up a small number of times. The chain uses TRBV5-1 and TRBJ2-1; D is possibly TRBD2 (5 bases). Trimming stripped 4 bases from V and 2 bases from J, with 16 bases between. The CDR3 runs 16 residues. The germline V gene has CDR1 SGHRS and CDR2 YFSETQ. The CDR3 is CASSTDWTDTYNEQFF. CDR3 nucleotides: TGCGCCAGCAGCACGGATTGGACTGACACCTACAATGAGCAGTTCTTC.

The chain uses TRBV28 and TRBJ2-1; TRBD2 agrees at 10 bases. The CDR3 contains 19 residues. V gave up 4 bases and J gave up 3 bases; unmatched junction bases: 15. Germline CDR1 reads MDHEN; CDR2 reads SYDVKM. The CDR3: CASSSPAGTSASNYNEQFF. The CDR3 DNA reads TGTGCCAGCAGTTCACCGGCGGGGACTAGCGCAAGTAACTACAATGAGCAGTTCTTC.

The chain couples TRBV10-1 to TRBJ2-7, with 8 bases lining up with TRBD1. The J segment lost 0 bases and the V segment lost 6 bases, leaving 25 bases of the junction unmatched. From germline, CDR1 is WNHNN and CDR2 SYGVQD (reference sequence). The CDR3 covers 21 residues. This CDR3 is CASSPIPPGQEASGRSYEQYF. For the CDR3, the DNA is TGCGCCAGCAGCCCCATACCTCCGGGACAGGAAGCTTCCGGTCGCTCCTACGAGCAGTACTTC.

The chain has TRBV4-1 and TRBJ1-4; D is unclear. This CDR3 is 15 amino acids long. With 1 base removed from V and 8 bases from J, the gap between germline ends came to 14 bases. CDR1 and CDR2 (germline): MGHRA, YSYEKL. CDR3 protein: CASSQGVGPREKLFF. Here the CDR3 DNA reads TGCGCCAGCAGCCAAGGAGTTGGACCCAGGGAAAAACTGTTTTTT.

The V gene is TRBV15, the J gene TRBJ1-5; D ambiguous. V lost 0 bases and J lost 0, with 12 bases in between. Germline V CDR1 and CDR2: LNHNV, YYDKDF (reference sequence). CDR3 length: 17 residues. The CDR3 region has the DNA TGTGCCACCAGCAGAGATTATATTCGCAATAGCAATCAGCCCCAGCATTTT. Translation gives CATSRDYIRNSNQPQHF.

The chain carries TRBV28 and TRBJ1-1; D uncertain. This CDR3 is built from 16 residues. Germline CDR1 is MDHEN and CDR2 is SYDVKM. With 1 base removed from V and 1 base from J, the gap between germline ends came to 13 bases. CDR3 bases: TGTGCCAGCAGTTTATACCCTGGACGGCAGAACACTGAAGCTTTCTTT. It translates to CASSLYPGRQNTEAFF.

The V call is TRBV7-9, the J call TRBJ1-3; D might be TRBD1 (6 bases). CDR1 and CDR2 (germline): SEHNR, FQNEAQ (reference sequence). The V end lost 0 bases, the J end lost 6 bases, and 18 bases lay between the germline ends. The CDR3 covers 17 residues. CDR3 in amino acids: CASSLARAGDLANTIYF. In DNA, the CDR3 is TGTGCCAGCAGCTTAGCGCGGGCAGGGGATCTGGCAAACACCATATATTTT.

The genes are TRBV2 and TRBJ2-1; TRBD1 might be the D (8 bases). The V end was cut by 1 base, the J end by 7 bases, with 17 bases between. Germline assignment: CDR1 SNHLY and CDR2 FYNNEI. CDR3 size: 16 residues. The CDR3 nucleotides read TGTGCCAGCAGTGAAGATTGGACAGGGAGGGGGAATGAGCAGTTCTTC. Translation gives CASSEDWTGRGNEQFF.

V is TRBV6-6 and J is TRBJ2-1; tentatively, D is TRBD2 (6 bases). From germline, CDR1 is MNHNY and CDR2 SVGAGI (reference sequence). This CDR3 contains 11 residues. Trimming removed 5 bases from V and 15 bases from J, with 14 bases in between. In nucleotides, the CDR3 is TGTGCCAGCAGTGGCCCGGGGGTACGGTTCTTC. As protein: CASSGPGVRFF.

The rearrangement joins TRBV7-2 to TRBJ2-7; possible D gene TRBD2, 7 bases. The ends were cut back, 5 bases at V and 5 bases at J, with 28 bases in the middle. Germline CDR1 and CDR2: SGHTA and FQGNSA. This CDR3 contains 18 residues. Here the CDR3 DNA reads TGTGCCAGCAGCCAATCTCCGTTTAGGCGGGGGCGGGCCCACGAGCAGTACTTC. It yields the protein CASSQSPFRRGRAHEQYF. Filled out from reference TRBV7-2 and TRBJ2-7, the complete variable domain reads GAGVSQSPSNKVTEKGKDVELRCDPISGHTALYWYRQSLGQGLEFLIYFQGNSAPDKSGLPSDRFSAERTGGSVSTLTIQRTQQEDSAVYLCASSQSPFRRGRAHEQYFGPGTRLTVT.

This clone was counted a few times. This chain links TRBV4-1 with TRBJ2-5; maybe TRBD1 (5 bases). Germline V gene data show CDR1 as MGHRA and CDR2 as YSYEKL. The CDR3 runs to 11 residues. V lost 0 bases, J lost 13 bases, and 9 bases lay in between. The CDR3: CASSQDRVRYF. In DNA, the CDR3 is TGCGCCAGCAGCCAAGACAGGGTCAGGTACTTC.

Here the CDR3 reads CASSAGTSGTDTQYF. The CDR3 coding sequence is TGTGCCAGCAGTGCCGGGACTAGCGGCACAGATACGCAGTATTTT. The chain recombines TRBV7-9 with TRBJ2-3, with 10 bases fitting TRBD2. CDR3 length equals 15 residues. The V gene end was trimmed by 6 bases and the J gene end by 1 base; junction bases not matched to a gene: 4. In germline, CDR1 is SEHNR, CDR2 FQNEAQ (reference sequence).

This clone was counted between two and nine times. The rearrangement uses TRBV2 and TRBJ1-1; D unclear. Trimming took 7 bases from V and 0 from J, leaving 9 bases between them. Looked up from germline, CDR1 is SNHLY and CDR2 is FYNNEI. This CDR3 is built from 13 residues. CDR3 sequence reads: CASTSDMNTEAFF. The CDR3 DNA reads TGTGCCAGCACATCGGATATGAACACTGAAGCTTTCTTT.

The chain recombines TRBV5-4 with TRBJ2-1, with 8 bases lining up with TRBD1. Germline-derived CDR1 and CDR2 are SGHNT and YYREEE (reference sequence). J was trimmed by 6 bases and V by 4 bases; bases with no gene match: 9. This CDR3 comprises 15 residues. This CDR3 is CASSPSDRAGNEQFF. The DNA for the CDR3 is TGTGCCAGCAGCCCATCGGACAGGGCTGGCAATGAGCAGTTCTTC.

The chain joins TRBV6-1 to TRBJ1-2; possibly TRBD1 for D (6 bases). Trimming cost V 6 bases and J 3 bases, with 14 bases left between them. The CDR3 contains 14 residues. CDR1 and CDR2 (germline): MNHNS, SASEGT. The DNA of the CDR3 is TGTGCCAGCAGCGTAATCAGGGGTGACTATGGCTACACCTTC. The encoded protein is CASSVIRGDYGYTF.

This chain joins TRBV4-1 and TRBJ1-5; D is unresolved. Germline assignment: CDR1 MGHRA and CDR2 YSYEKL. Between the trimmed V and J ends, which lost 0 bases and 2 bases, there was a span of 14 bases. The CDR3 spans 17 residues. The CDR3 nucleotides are TGCGCCAGCAGCCAAGATGACGGAGGGAAGGGCAATCAGCCCCAGCATTTT. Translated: CASSQDDGGKGNQPQHF.

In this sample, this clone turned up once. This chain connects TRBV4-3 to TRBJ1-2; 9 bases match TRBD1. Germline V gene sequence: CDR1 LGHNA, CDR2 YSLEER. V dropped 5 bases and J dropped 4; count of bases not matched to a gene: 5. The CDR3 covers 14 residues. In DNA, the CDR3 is TGCGCCAGCAGCAAGACAGGGGGAATCTATGGCTACACCTTC. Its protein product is CASSKTGGIYGYTF.

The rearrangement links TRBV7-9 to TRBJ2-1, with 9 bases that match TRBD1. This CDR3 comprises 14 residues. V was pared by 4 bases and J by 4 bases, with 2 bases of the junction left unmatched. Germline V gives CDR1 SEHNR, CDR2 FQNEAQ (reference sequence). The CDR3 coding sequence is TGTGCCAGCAGCTGGGGACAGGGTTACAATGAGCAGTTCTTC. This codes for CASSWGQGYNEQFF. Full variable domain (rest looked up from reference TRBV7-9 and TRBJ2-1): DTGVSQNPRHKITKRGQNVTFRCDPISEHNRLYWYRQTLGQGPEFLTYFQNEAQLEKSRLLSDRFSAERPKGSFSTLEIQRTEQGDSAMYLCASSWGQGYNEQFFGPGTRLTVL.

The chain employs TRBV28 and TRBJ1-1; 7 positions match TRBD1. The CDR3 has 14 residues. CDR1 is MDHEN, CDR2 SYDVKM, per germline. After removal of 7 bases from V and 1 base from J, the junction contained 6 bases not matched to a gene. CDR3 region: CASTGDRANTEAFF. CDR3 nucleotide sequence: TGTGCCAGCACCGGTGACAGGGCGAACACTGAAGCTTTCTTT. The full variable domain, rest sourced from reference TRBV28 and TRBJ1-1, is DVKVTQSSRYLVKRTGEKVFLECVQDMDHENMFWYRQDPGLGLRLIYFSYDVKMKEKGDIPEGYSVSREKKERFSLILESASTNQTSMYLCASTGDRANTEAFFGQGTRLTVV.

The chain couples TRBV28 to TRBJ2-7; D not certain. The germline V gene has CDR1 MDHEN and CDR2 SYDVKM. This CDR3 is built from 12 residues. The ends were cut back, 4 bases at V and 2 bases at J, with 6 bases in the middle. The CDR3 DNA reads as TGTGCCAGCAGTTCCTTACCCTACGAGCAGTACTTC. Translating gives CASSSLPYEQYF.

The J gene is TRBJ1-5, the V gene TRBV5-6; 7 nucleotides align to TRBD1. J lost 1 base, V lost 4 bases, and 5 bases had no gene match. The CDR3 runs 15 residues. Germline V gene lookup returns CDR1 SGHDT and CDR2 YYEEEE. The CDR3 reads CASSVGQISNQPQHF. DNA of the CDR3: TGTGCCAGCAGCGTGGGACAGATAAGCAATCAGCCCCAGCATTTT.

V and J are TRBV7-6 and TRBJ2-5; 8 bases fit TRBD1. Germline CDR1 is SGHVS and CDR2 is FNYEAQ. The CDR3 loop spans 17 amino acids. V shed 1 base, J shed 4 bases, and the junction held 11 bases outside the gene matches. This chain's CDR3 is CASSLEGQGARGETQYF. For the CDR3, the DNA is TGTGCCAGCAGCTTAGAAGGGCAGGGGGCAAGGGGAGAGACCCAGTACTTC.

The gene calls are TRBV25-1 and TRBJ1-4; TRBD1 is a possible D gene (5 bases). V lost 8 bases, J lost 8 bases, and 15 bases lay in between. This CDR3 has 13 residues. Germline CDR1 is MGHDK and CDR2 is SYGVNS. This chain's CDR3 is CASVGGFGEKLFF. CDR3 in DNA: TGTGCCAGCGTTGGGGGATTTGGCGAAAAACTGTTTTTT. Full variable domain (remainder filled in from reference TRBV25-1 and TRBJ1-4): EADIYQTPRYLVIGTGKKITLECSQTMGHDKMYWYQQDPGMELHLIHYSYGVNSTEKGDLSSESTVSRIRTEHFPLTLESARPSHTSQYLCASVGGFGEKLFFGSGTQLSVL.

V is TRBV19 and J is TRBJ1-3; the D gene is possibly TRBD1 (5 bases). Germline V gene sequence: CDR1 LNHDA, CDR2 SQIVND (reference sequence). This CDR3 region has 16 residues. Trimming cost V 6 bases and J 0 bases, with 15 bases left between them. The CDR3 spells CASSPTGALSGNTIYF. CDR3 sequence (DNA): TGTGCCAGTAGCCCTACCGGGGCACTCTCTGGAAACACCATATATTTT.

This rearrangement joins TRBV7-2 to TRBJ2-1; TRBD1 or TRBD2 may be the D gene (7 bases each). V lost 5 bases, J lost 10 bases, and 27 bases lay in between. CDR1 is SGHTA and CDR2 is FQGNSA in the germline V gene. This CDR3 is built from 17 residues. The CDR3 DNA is TGTGCCAGCAGCCTCCGACCGGGACAGCGGGGACTCGGGGAGCAGTTCTTC. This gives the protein CASSLRPGQRGLGEQFF.

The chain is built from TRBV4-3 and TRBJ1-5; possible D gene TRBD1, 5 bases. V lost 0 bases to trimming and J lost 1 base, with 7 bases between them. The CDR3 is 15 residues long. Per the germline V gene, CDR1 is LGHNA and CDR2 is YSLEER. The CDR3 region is CASSQDGGSNQPQHF. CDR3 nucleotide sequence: TGCGCCAGCAGCCAAGATGGGGGAAGCAATCAGCCCCAGCATTTT.

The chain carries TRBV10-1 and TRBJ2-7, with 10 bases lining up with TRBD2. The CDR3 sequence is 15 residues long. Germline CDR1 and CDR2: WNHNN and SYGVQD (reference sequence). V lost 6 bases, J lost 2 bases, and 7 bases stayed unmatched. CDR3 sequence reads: CASSLTTSGAYEQYF. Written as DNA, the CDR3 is TGCGCCAGCAGCCTTACTACTAGCGGGGCCTACGAGCAGTACTTC.

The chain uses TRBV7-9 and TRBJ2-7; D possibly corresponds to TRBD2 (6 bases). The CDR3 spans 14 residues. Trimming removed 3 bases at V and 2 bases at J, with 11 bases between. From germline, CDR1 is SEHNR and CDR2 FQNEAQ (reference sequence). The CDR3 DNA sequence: TGTGCCAGCAGCTTTGAGGGACTTACCTACGAGCAGTACTTC. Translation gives CASSFEGLTYEQYF.

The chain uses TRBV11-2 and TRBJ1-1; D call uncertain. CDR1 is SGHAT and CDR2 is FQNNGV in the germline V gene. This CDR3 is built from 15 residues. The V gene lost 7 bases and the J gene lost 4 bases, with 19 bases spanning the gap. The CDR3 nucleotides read TGTGCCAGCACCCTCTCCGGGCTGGCGGGCACTGAAGCTTTCTTT. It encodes CASTLSGLAGTEAFF.